What follows is one TCR beta chain and its context. The data are from a study of CD8 T cells in Susac syndrome. Reverse transcription of roughly 0.45 to 1 ug RNA was performed with random hexamers. TCRdb recomputed calls from the immunoSEQ multiplex PCR reads with MiXCR, one row per CDR3 protein. The data contain tens of thousands of distinct CDR3 sequences, nearly 96% of them seen just once; the ten biggest clones take up 0.095% to 0.13%. Purification of the CD8+ and CD4+ T cells relied on negative isolation, and TEMRA cells underwent FACS enrichment. Trimming cost V 4 bases and J 5 bases; bases outside gene matches: 17. Germline CDR1 and CDR2: SEHNR and FQNEAQ (reference sequence). The CDR3 length is 19 residues.

The sequence was obtained from a human donor with multiple sclerosis. V gene TRBV7-9 combines with J gene TRBJ2-7; 13 nucleotides agree with TRBD2. The sample comprised CD4+ T cells from PBMCs. The CDR3 reads CASSSPTSGGAALLHEQYF. CDR3 bases: TGTGCCAGCAGCTCCCCCACTAGCGGGGGGGCGGCTCTTCTCCACGAGCAGTACTTC.